One T cell receptor (beta chain) is described in this entry. Its antigen is still unknown. This record belongs to a study of shared clonotypes between healthy human individuals. Study-wide points: The study found about 5.1% of naive CD4 clonotypes shared across a few donors. Donor clonotype sharing was expected to depend on sequencing depth.

Several immunoSEQ plates held equal portions of the genomic DNA taken from each subset. Per the study methods: Filtering differed, since immunoSEQ gave only junction sequences and no quality scores. Clones were read by immunoSEQ multiplex PCR, and TCRdb kept only the in-frame ones, dropping some. The V and J calls and the clone size are those of that table, but D and trimming were determined from the DNA. The sample holds 2,500,000 or so clones, 93% seen once. Unmatched junction bases numbered 7, after V lost 4 bases and J lost 0 bases. The germline V gene has CDR1 MDHEN and CDR2 SYDVKM. The CDR3 is 17 amino acids.

The chain joins TRBV28 to TRBJ2-3, with 10 bases fitting TRBD2. The receptor was isolated from a man between 18 and 35 years old in good health. Some clones in this sample may be carry-over from other donors' samples. The sample was naive CD4+ T cells from PBMCs. Subset here: CD45RA+ positively selected. This CDR3 is CASSSWTSGGSTDTQYF. The CDR3 nucleotides are TGTGCCAGCAGTTCCTGGACTAGCGGAGGGAGCACAGATACGCAGTATTTT.